This T cell receptor beta chain was profiled in a study of regulatory T cells in long-lasting Graves disease. Study at large: Graves' cases, newly diagnosed, had used antithyroid drugs under 3 months. Study-level findings and limits: Favoring TRBV28, TRBJ1-2 and TRBJ2-5 was a feature seen in persistent disease.

TCR beta libraries were built with iRepertoire HTBI primers and Arm-PCR of CDR3 regions. TCRdb re-analysed the multiplex PCR reads in MiXCR, keeping a single row per CDR3 protein. The sample has 350,000 to 450,000 distinct CDR3 sequences; under 15% are singletons. The germline V gene encodes CDR1 SGHRS and CDR2 YFSETQ. Unmatched junction bases numbered 6, after V lost 4 bases and J lost 1 base. There are 16 residues in the CDR3. The time point here: newly diagnosed GD, antithyroid drugs for less than 3 months. Extracted PBMC RNA gave rise to the TCR library. This clonotype was recorded at least ten times. Its cognate antigen is unknown. This same sample was also part of a study on T cells in Graves' hyperthyroidism and ophthalmopathy. From that report: First-round RT-PCR of the TCR CDR3 relied on the HTBI primer set. In the blood, most expanded thyroid clonotypes above 0.001 appeared as well.

The TCR was taken from a young woman with Graves disease. Sequencing used peripheral blood mononuclear cells (PBMCs), obtained at new diagnosis, from a patient treated with antithyroid drugs. The gene calls are TRBV5-1 and TRBJ2-1; 9 positions agree with TRBD2. CDR3 coding DNA: TGCGCCAGCAGCACCCAGAGCGGGAGGTCCTACAATGAGCAGTTCTTC. Its protein is CASSTQSGRSYNEQFF.